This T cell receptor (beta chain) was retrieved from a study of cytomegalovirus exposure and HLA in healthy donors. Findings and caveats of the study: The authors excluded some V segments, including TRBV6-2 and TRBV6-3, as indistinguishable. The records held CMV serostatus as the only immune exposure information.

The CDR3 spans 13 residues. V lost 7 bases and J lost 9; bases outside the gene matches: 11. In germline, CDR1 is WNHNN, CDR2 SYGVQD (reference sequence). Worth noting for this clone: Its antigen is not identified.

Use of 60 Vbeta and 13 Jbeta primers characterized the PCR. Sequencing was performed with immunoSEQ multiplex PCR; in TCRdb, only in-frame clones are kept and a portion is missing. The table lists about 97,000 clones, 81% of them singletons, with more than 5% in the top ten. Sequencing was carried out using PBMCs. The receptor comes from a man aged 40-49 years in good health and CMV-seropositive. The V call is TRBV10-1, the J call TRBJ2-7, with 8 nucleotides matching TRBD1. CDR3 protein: CASTSGRGQRQYF. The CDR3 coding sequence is TGCGCCAGCACTTCGGGCAGGGGGCAACGGCAGTACTTC.